A selection of T cell receptor beta chains follows, all from one sample in a study of T cell responses to AZD1222 COVID-19 vaccine. This table comes from immunoSEQ multiplex PCR, and its TCRdb copy is limited to in-frame clones, with some not included. This table has about 95,000 clones, roughly nine tenths appearing once. The material sequenced was peripheral blood, taken on day 0 of AZD1222 vaccination. Receptors were obtained from an adult in good health. CDR3s include the opening cysteine and the closing phenylalanine or tryptophan. Fields, in order: V gene, D gene, J gene, clone size, CDR3 protein, CDR3 DNA. A D gene is named only where the DNA matches it firmly. Clone size is given for some rows only: seen once, a few or many times, or a class if the clone is expanded.

v_gene: TRBV18; d_gene: TRBD1; j_gene: TRBJ1-1; abundance: .; CDR3aa: CASSPGQGITEAFF; CDR3nt: TGTGCCAGCTCACCGGGACAGGGTATCACTGAAGCTTTCTTT
v_gene: TRBV30; d_gene: TRBD1; j_gene: TRBJ1-4; abundance: .; CDR3aa: CAWSATIGQGNEKLFF; CDR3nt: TGTGCCTGGAGTGCAACCATTGGACAGGGCAATGAAAAACTGTTTTTT
v_gene: TRBV27; d_gene: .; j_gene: TRBJ1-6; abundance: .; CDR3aa: CASSFGAGNSPLHF; CDR3nt: TGTGCCAGCAGTTTTGGAGCGGGTAATTCACCCCTCCACTTT
v_gene: TRBV5-1; d_gene: .; j_gene: TRBJ2-1; abundance: once; CDR3aa: CASSPAGEKQFF; CDR3nt: TGCGCCAGCAGCCCCGCCGGGGAGAAGCAGTTCTTC
v_gene: TRBV18; d_gene: TRBD2; j_gene: TRBJ2-4; abundance: .; CDR3aa: CASSPPGGVGKNIQYF; CDR3nt: TGTGCCAGCTCACCACCGGGAGGGGTAGGCAAAAACATTCAGTACTTC
v_gene: TRBV7-2; d_gene: TRBD1; j_gene: TRBJ1-6; abundance: .; CDR3aa: CASSGDRESPLHF; CDR3nt: TGTGCCAGCAGCGGGGACAGGGAATCACCCCTCCACTTT
v_gene: TRBV5-1; d_gene: .; j_gene: TRBJ1-2; abundance: .; CDR3aa: CASSPGTVNYGYTF; CDR3nt: TGCGCCAGCAGCCCCGGGACGGTGAACTATGGCTACACCTTC
v_gene: TRBV29-1; d_gene: .; j_gene: TRBJ1-5; abundance: once; CDR3aa: CSVGVMGNQPQHF; CDR3nt: TGCAGCGTGGGGGTGATGGGCAATCAGCCCCAGCATTTT
v_gene: TRBV18; d_gene: .; j_gene: TRBJ1-4; abundance: .; CDR3aa: CASSRGQGGEKLFF; CDR3nt: TGTGCCAGCTCACGGGGGCAGGGCGGCGAAAAACTGTTTTTT
v_gene: TRBV9; d_gene: .; j_gene: TRBJ1-1; abundance: .; CDR3aa: CASSERPMGQGTEAFF; CDR3nt: TGTGCCAGCAGCGAGAGGCCCATGGGACAAGGGACTGAAGCTTTCTTT
v_gene: TRBV2; d_gene: .; j_gene: TRBJ1-4; abundance: .; CDR3aa: CASKRLVDEKLFF; CDR3nt: TGTGCCAGTAAGCGTCTGGTGGATGAAAAACTGTTTTTT
v_gene: TRBV5-1; d_gene: .; j_gene: TRBJ1-3; abundance: .; CDR3aa: CASSLGTAGLNTIYF; CDR3nt: TGCGCCAGCAGCTTGGGGACCGCAGGTTTAAACACCATATATTTT
v_gene: TRBV5-1; d_gene: .; j_gene: TRBJ1-1; abundance: .; CDR3aa: CASSVLGLGTEAFF; CDR3nt: TGCGCCAGCAGCGTTTTGGGGTTGGGGACTGAAGCTTTCTTT
v_gene: TRBV7-6; d_gene: TRBD1; j_gene: TRBJ2-7; abundance: .; CDR3aa: CASRIPGQGARDF; CDR3nt: TGTGCCAGCAGGATCCCGGGACAGGGGGCAAGGGACTTC
v_gene: TRBV2; d_gene: TRBD1; j_gene: TRBJ1-1; abundance: .; CDR3aa: CASSPGQGLDTEAFF; CDR3nt: TGTGCCAGCAGTCCGGGACAGGGTTTGGACACTGAAGCTTTCTTT
v_gene: TRBV5-6; d_gene: .; j_gene: TRBJ1-3; abundance: .; CDR3aa: CASRLGVAGNTIYF; CDR3nt: TGTGCCAGCCGCCTAGGGGTTGCCGGAAACACCATATATTTT
v_gene: TRBV6-4; d_gene: .; j_gene: TRBJ1-5; abundance: .; CDR3aa: CASSNPQDGIPYVRVKSQHF; CDR3nt: TGTGCCAGCAGCAACCCACAGGACGGTATCCCCTATGTTCGGGTTAAGTCCCAGCATTTT
v_gene: TRBV9; d_gene: .; j_gene: TRBJ1-1; abundance: .; CDR3aa: CASSVVPPGANTEAFF; CDR3nt: TGTGCCAGCAGCGTAGTGCCGCCAGGGGCGAACACTGAAGCTTTCTTT
v_gene: TRBV5-4; d_gene: TRBD1; j_gene: TRBJ2-1; abundance: .; CDR3aa: CASSSGGGEQFF; CDR3nt: TGTGCCAGCAGCTCAGGGGGTGGGGAGCAGTTCTTC
v_gene: TRBV6-2/TRBV6-3; d_gene: .; j_gene: TRBJ1-1; abundance: .; CDR3aa: CASSYENTEAFF; CDR3nt: TGTGCCAGCAGTTACGAGAACACTGAAGCTTTCTTT
v_gene: TRBV2; d_gene: .; j_gene: TRBJ1-3; abundance: .; CDR3aa: CASSNSGNTIYF; CDR3nt: TGTGCCAGCAGCAACTCTGGAAACACCATATATTTT
v_gene: TRBV27; d_gene: .; j_gene: TRBJ2-7; abundance: .; CDR3aa: CASSSGPYEQYF; CDR3nt: TGTGCCAGCAGTTCGGGGCCCTACGAGCAGTACTTC
v_gene: TRBV4-3; d_gene: .; j_gene: TRBJ1-4; abundance: .; CDR3aa: CASSQTPLSRVTANEKLFF; CDR3nt: TGCGCCAGCAGCCAAACGCCCCTTTCAAGGGTAACGGCTAATGAAAAACTGTTTTTT
v_gene: TRBV28; d_gene: TRBD1; j_gene: TRBJ1-2; abundance: .; CDR3aa: CASRRDSFYTF; CDR3nt: TGTGCCAGCAGGAGGGACAGCTTCTACACCTTC
v_gene: TRBV6-2/TRBV6-3; d_gene: TRBD1; j_gene: TRBJ1-1; abundance: .; CDR3aa: CASSRQGTTEAFF; CDR3nt: TGTGCCAGCAGTCGACAGGGAACCACTGAAGCTTTCTTT
v_gene: TRBV11-2; d_gene: .; j_gene: TRBJ1-1; abundance: .; CDR3aa: CASSLRGKHEAFF; CDR3nt: TGTGCCAGCAGCTTAAGGGGAAAGCATGAAGCTTTCTTT
v_gene: TRBV5-1; d_gene: TRBD2; j_gene: TRBJ2-5; abundance: .; CDR3aa: CASTHGGVTETQYF; CDR3nt: TGCGCCAGCACCCACGGGGGGGTCACCGAGACCCAGTACTTC
v_gene: TRBV5-4; d_gene: TRBD2; j_gene: TRBJ2-3; abundance: .; CDR3aa: CASSLWIAGLTDTQYF; CDR3nt: TGTGCCAGCAGCTTGTGGATAGCGGGGCTCACAGATACGCAGTATTTT
v_gene: TRBV9; d_gene: .; j_gene: TRBJ1-5; abundance: .; CDR3aa: CASSGGGRPQHF; CDR3nt: TGTGCCAGCAGCGGCGGCGGGAGGCCCCAGCATTTT
v_gene: TRBV12-5; d_gene: .; j_gene: TRBJ1-4; abundance: .; CDR3aa: CASGLRGTGTNEKLFF; CDR3nt: TGTGCTAGTGGTTTACGGGGTACCGGCACTAATGAAAAACTGTTTTTT
v_gene: TRBV5-1; d_gene: TRBD2; j_gene: TRBJ2-1; abundance: .; CDR3aa: CASSLALAGGNEQFF; CDR3nt: TGCGCCAGCAGCTTGGCCCTAGCGGGGGGCAATGAGCAGTTCTTC
v_gene: TRBV21-1; d_gene: .; j_gene: TRBJ1-3; abundance: few; CDR3aa: CASSKVTLGGNTIYF; CDR3nt: TGTGCCAGCAGCAAAGTGACCCTTGGGGGAAACACCATATATTTT
v_gene: TRBV25-1; d_gene: .; j_gene: TRBJ1-1; abundance: .; CDR3aa: CASSDPMRGNTEAFF; CDR3nt: TGTGCCAGCAGTGACCCCATGAGGGGCAACACTGAAGCTTTCTTT
v_gene: TRBV2; d_gene: .; j_gene: TRBJ1-2; abundance: .; CDR3aa: CASRGGTNYGYTF; CDR3nt: TGTGCCAGCAGGGGGGGTACTAACTATGGCTACACCTTC
v_gene: TRBV20-1; d_gene: .; j_gene: TRBJ1-1; abundance: once; CDR3aa: CSASLDTEAFF; CDR3nt: TGCAGTGCTAGTCTGGACACTGAAGCTTTCTTT
v_gene: TRBV29-1; d_gene: TRBD2; j_gene: TRBJ2-3; abundance: .; CDR3aa: CSVPAGGSVADTQYF; CDR3nt: TGCAGCGTTCCTGCGGGGGGGAGCGTAGCAGATACGCAGTATTTT
v_gene: TRBV20-1; d_gene: .; j_gene: TRBJ1-6; abundance: .; CDR3aa: CSARVGPLHF; CDR3nt: TGCAGTGCTAGAGTTGGACCCCTCCACTTT
v_gene: TRBV19; d_gene: .; j_gene: TRBJ1-1; abundance: .; CDR3aa: CASSIGTREGRTEAFF; CDR3nt: TGTGCCAGTAGTATCGGTACCAGGGAGGGTCGGACTGAAGCTTTCTTT
v_gene: TRBV5-6; d_gene: .; j_gene: TRBJ1-4; abundance: .; CDR3aa: CASSLGRRINEKLFF; CDR3nt: TGTGCCAGCAGCTTAGGCCGACGGATTAATGAAAAACTGTTTTTT
v_gene: TRBV6-6; d_gene: .; j_gene: TRBJ2-1; abundance: few; CDR3aa: CASSNPPRNNEQFF; CDR3nt: TGTGCCAGCAGCAACCCACCGCGGAACAATGAGCAGTTCTTC
v_gene: TRBV19; d_gene: .; j_gene: TRBJ1-1; abundance: .; CDR3aa: CASRPQDLYTEAFF; CDR3nt: TGTGCCAGTAGACCACAGGACCTTTACACTGAAGCTTTCTTT
v_gene: TRBV3-1/TRBV3-2; d_gene: .; j_gene: TRBJ1-1; abundance: .; CDR3aa: CASSQIPGLDTEAFF; CDR3nt: TGTGCCAGCAGCCAAATTCCAGGGTTAGACACTGAAGCTTTCTTT
v_gene: TRBV4-1; d_gene: .; j_gene: TRBJ2-7; abundance: few; CDR3aa: CASSWGATGREQYF; CDR3nt: TGCGCCAGCAGCTGGGGGGCGACAGGGCGCGAGCAGTACTTC
v_gene: TRBV5-1; d_gene: .; j_gene: TRBJ2-1; abundance: .; CDR3aa: CASSTGQPYEQFF; CDR3nt: TGCGCCAGCAGCACTGGGCAGCCGTATGAGCAGTTCTTC
v_gene: TRBV4-2; d_gene: .; j_gene: TRBJ2-2; abundance: .; CDR3aa: CASSLLGGSETGELFF; CDR3nt: TGTGCCAGCAGCCTCCTTGGGGGGTCTGAGACCGGGGAGCTGTTTTTT
v_gene: TRBV19; d_gene: .; j_gene: TRBJ2-2; abundance: .; CDR3aa: CASSMSPDSGTGELFF; CDR3nt: TGTGCCAGTAGTATGAGCCCGGACTCGGGGACCGGGGAGCTGTTTTTT
v_gene: TRBV28; d_gene: TRBD1; j_gene: TRBJ1-2; abundance: .; CDR3aa: CASSFVGGGYTF; CDR3nt: TGTGCCAGCAGTTTTGTAGGGGGCGGCTACACCTTC
v_gene: TRBV6-5; d_gene: TRBD1; j_gene: TRBJ2-1; abundance: .; CDR3aa: CASTGTGSYNEQFF; CDR3nt: TGTGCCAGCACCGGGACAGGATCCTACAATGAGCAGTTCTTC
v_gene: TRBV2; d_gene: .; j_gene: TRBJ2-7; abundance: .; CDR3aa: CASRRDRSSYEQYF; CDR3nt: TGTGCCAGCAGACGGGACCGGAGCTCCTACGAGCAGTACTTC
v_gene: TRBV4-2; d_gene: TRBD2; j_gene: TRBJ2-5; abundance: once; CDR3aa: CASSLPGTSGYQETQYF; CDR3nt: TGTGCCAGCAGCCTGCCCGGGACTAGCGGATACCAAGAGACCCAGTACTTC
v_gene: TRBV2; d_gene: .; j_gene: TRBJ1-5; abundance: .; CDR3aa: CASSPSAYSNQPQHF; CDR3nt: TGTGCCAGCAGTCCATCGGCGTATAGCAATCAGCCCCAGCATTTT
v_gene: TRBV18; d_gene: .; j_gene: TRBJ1-1; abundance: .; CDR3aa: CASSLQGNGAFF; CDR3nt: TGTGCCAGCTCTCTTCAGGGTAACGGAGCTTTCTTT